These T cell receptor beta chains were read from a single sample in a study of shared clonotypes between healthy human individuals. Assay used: immunoSEQ multiplex PCR; TCRdb lists only in-frame clones, some missing. This sample has about 2 million clones, with less than 95% found just once. The sequenced sample consisted of naive CD8+ T cells sorted from blood. The source is a man between 18 and 35 years old in good health. Each CDR3 is given with its conserved first and last residue. A D gene is named only where the DNA matches it firmly. Only some rows state a clone size, as once, few, many or a class for expanded clones.

size	D	V	J	DNA	CDR3
.	.	TRBV5-1	TRBJ2-7	TGCGCCAGCAGCTTGGCTGGGTTCTCCTACGAGCAGTACTTC	CASSLAGFSYEQYF
.	.	TRBV28	TRBJ1-5	TGTGCCAGCAGCTGGGACATCAATCAGCCCCAGCATTTT	CASSWDINQPQHF
.	TRBD2	TRBV6-1	TRBJ2-2	TGTGCCAGCAGTCGGGAGCGGGGTGGTACCGGGGAGCTGTTTTTT	CASSRERGGTGELFF
.	.	TRBV6-6	TRBJ2-5	TGTGCCAGCAGCGCTGAGGGTAGGGTTAGGTGGGAGACCCAGTACTTC	CASSAEGRVRWETQYF
.	TRBD2	TRBV25-1	TRBJ2-1	TGTGCCAGCAGTGGCTCGGGGGGCTACAATGAGCAGTTCTTC	CASSGSGGYNEQFF
.	TRBD2	TRBV11-2	TRBJ2-3	TGTGCCAGCAGCTTAGTTAGCGGGGGAAGCACAGATACGCAGTATTTT	CASSLVSGGSTDTQYF
.	.	TRBV7-9	TRBJ1-2	TGTGCCAGCAGCTTGGGGGCCGACCGACTCTTC	CASSLGADRLF
.	.	TRBV6-5	TRBJ1-1	TGTGCCAGCAGCCGTCTTACAGGGCCAAGTACTGAAGCTTTCTTT	CASSRLTGPSTEAFF
.	.	TRBV4-1	TRBJ1-1	TGCGCCAGCAGCCTCCCTGAGAACACTGAAGCTTTCTTT	CASSLPENTEAFF
.	TRBD1	TRBV6-5	TRBJ2-1	TGTGCCAGCAGTTATATCCAGGGGGCAGTGGATGAGCAGTTCTTC	CASSYIQGAVDEQFF
.	TRBD2	TRBV10-3	TRBJ2-2	TGTGCCATCAGTCTTAGGGAGCGGGAGGAGACCGGGGAGCTGTTTTTT	CAISLREREETGELFF
.	TRBD2	TRBV4-2	TRBJ2-3	TGTGCCAGCAGCCAAGTAACTAGCGGGGGGACGGATACGCAGTATTTT	CASSQVTSGGTDTQYF
.	.	TRBV6-4	TRBJ1-4	TGTGCCAGCAGCCGGCTGGCCGGGTCGGAACTGTTTTTT	CASSRLAGSELFF
.	TRBD1	TRBV29-1	TRBJ2-1	TGCAGCGTGCGATACCGGGACAGGAGAAACAATGAGCAGTTCTTC	CSVRYRDRRNNEQFF
.	TRBD1	TRBV5-5	TRBJ1-5	TGTGCCAGTGGACAGGGAGAAGGCCAGCCCCAGCATTTT	CASGQGEGQPQHF
.	.	TRBV28	TRBJ1-5	TGTGCCAGCAGTTCTGGCCCCACGGGGCCTGCTTATCAGCCCCAGCATTTT	CASSSGPTGPAYQPQHF
.	TRBD1	TRBV18	TRBJ2-5	TGTGCCAGCTCACCACTTTGGGACAGAAACCAAGAGACCCAGTACTTC	CASSPLWDRNQETQYF
.	TRBD1	TRBV27	TRBJ2-7	TGTGCCAGCAGTTCTCCGCGTGGACAGGGCTCCTACGAGCAGTACTTC	CASSSPRGQGSYEQYF
.	.	TRBV13	TRBJ2-3	TGTGCCAGCAGCTTAGAGTTCCCTTTTAGCGATCCCACAGATACGCAGTATTTT	CASSLEFPFSDPTDTQYF
once	.	TRBV21-1	TRBJ2-7	TGTGCCAGCAGCCCGGAAAAGGGGAGCTCCTACGAGCAGTACTTC	CASSPEKGSSYEQYF
.	.	TRBV4-3	TRBJ1-1	TGCGCCAGCAGCCAAGACCCGTACAGGGAGGGGAACACTGAAGCTTTCTTT	CASSQDPYREGNTEAFF
.	.	TRBV6-1	TRBJ1-1	TGTGCCAGCAGTGAAGTAGGTATGGGTCGGGTGAACACTGAAGCTTTCTTT	CASSEVGMGRVNTEAFF
.	.	TRBV6-5	TRBJ2-1	TGTGCCAGCAGCGGGGGAGGTGAGCAGTTCTTC	CASSGGGEQFF
.	.	TRBV2	TRBJ2-2	TGTGCCATCCTTTCTCGGGAGCTGTTTTTT	CAILSRELFF
.	.	TRBV13	TRBJ1-5	TGTGCCAGCAGCCTCAAAGGGGGTGACCAGCCCCAGCATTTT	CASSLKGGDQPQHF
.	TRBD2	TRBV4-1	TRBJ2-2	TGCGCCAGCAGCCCCACCATGGGCGGGAGGGCCACCGGGGAGCTGTTTTTT	CASSPTMGGRATGELFF
.	TRBD1	TRBV7-9	TRBJ2-7	TGTGCCACTTCCGGGACAGTTTTGACGTACGAGCAGTACTTC	CATSGTVLTYEQYF
.	.	TRBV2	TRBJ2-5	TGTGCCAGCAGTTTGTGGGTTCGAGAGACCCAGTACTTC	CASSLWVRETQYF
.	.	TRBV7-9	TRBJ2-7	TGTGCCAGCAGCTTGCCCAGGGGGGTAAATACCTACGAGCAGTACTTC	CASSLPRGVNTYEQYF
.	.	TRBV2	TRBJ2-7	TGTGCCAGCAGTGAAAATTCAGGGTCCTACGAGCAGTACTTC	CASSENSGSYEQYF
.	.	TRBV7-2	TRBJ2-7	TGTGCCAGCAGTCAAGACTACTACGAGCAGTACTTC	CASSQDYYEQYF
.	.	TRBV9	TRBJ1-3	TGTGCCAGCAGCGACGGTCCGCTGATATATTTT	CASSDGPLIYF
few	.	TRBV6-5	TRBJ2-7	TGTGCCAGCAGTACTGTGGGGGAGCAGTACTTC	CASSTVGEQYF
.	TRBD1	TRBV9	TRBJ2-6	TGTGCCAGCAGCGTACAGGGGGCCCGCTCTGGGGCCAACGTCCTGACTTTC	CASSVQGARSGANVLTF
.	.	TRBV6-1	TRBJ2-5	TGTGCCAGCAGTGAAGGGGCAGGGGAACAAGAGACCCAGTACTTC	CASSEGAGEQETQYF
.	.	TRBV7-9	TRBJ1-5	TGTGCCAGCAGCCGGTGGGCGAATCAGCCCCAGCATTTT	CASSRWANQPQHF
.	TRBD1	TRBV2	TRBJ1-4	TGTGCCAGCAGTGACCCGGGACAGGGGCTCGAAAAACTGTTTTTT	CASSDPGQGLEKLFF
.	.	TRBV6-6	TRBJ1-2	TGTGCCAGCAGTTACTCCAGGGAGGCGAACTATGGCTACACCTTC	CASSYSREANYGYTF
.	TRBD1	TRBV6-5	TRBJ1-2	TGTGCCAGCAGTTTGGACAGGGGGCAATTTTTTGGCTACACCTTC	CASSLDRGQFFGYTF
.	.	TRBV27	TRBJ1-5	TGTGCCAGCAGTTTAATCGGGGCGCTGGGGCCCCAGCATTTT	CASSLIGALGPQHF
.	TRBD1	TRBV7-2	TRBJ2-7	TGTGCCAGCAGCTTAGGGACAGGGAAGGCCGAGCAGTACTTC	CASSLGTGKAEQYF
.	.	TRBV29-1	TRBJ2-7	TGCAGCGTGGTCCCGGACGGGACCTACGAGCAGTACTTC	CSVVPDGTYEQYF
.	.	TRBV7-9	TRBJ2-5	TGTGCCAGCAGCTCCGACAGGGGAGGGTTATTTGCCCAGTACTTC	CASSSDRGGLFAQYF
.	.	TRBV5-6	TRBJ2-7	TGTGCCAGCAGCTTCTCCGGCAGTTCCTACGAGCAGTACTTC	CASSFSGSSYEQYF
once	TRBD1	TRBV5-8	TRBJ2-5	TGTGCCAGCAGCCCAGGACAGGACTTCCAAGAGACCCAGTACTTC	CASSPGQDFQETQYF
.	.	TRBV9	TRBJ2-7	TGTGCCAGCAGCACGGAGGGGGATGGGTACGAGCAGTACTTC	CASSTEGDGYEQYF
.	.	TRBV6-5	TRBJ2-7	TGTGCCAGCAGTCCCTGGGGGGCGGATGAGCAGTACTTC	CASSPWGADEQYF
.	TRBD2	TRBV4-1	TRBJ2-5	TGCGCCAGCAGTTGGGAGCGGGGGGGAGGAGAGACCCAGTACTTC	CASSWERGGGETQYF
.	.	TRBV25-1	TRBJ1-1	TGTGCCAGCGGGGGACTCGGGACTGTCTCTGAAGCTTTCTTT	CASGGLGTVSEAFF
.	.	TRBV10-2	TRBJ2-1	TGCGCCAGCAGTTTGTCTTACAATGAGCAGTTCTTC	CASSLSYNEQFF
.	TRBD2	TRBV6-1	TRBJ2-7	TGTGCCATCACCGGGACTAGCGGGAGTTACGAGCAGTACTTC	CAITGTSGSYEQYF
.	.	TRBV7-9	TRBJ1-2	TGTGCCAGCAGCGGTACCGGGTCCTGGGATGGCTACACCTTC	CASSGTGSWDGYTF
.	.	TRBV6-6	TRBJ1-2	TGTGCCAGTAGTCCAGGGAGGGCGTTATATGGCTACACCTTC	CASSPGRALYGYTF